This is a list of T cell receptor beta chains from one sample in a study of long-term antiretroviral therapy in people with HIV. Profiling relied on immunoSEQ multiplex PCR, and the TCRdb table lists in-frame clones only, not all of them. The sample includes about 25,000 clones, around 85% of them seen just once. The sample consisted of unsorted PBMCs, taken 1.2 years after starting antiretroviral therapy. These receptors all come from a man aged 50-59 years with HIV. Each CDR3 is given without its conserved first and last residue. Fields, in order: J gene, V gene, CDR3 protein.

j_call: TRBJ2-7
v_call: TRBV6-5
cdr3_aa: ASSYRDGYEQY

j_call: TRBJ1-1
v_call: TRBV7-9
cdr3_aa: ASSLVGMNTEAF

j_call: TRBJ1-1
v_call: TRBV2
cdr3_aa: ASSEGTANTEAF

j_call: TRBJ1-3
v_call: TRBV6-5
cdr3_aa: ASSYSKGYGNTIY

j_call: TRBJ1-2
v_call: TRBV9
cdr3_aa: ASSAGASLIYGYT

j_call: TRBJ2-7
v_call: TRBV5-4
cdr3_aa: ASSLEGTGDEQY

j_call: TRBJ1-1
v_call: TRBV4-1
cdr3_aa: ASSQGPEAF

j_call: TRBJ2-1
v_call: TRBV15
cdr3_aa: ATSRERIGGEQF

j_call: TRBJ2-1
v_call: TRBV6-5
cdr3_aa: ASSYSPYNEQF

j_call: TRBJ2-2
v_call: TRBV7-3
cdr3_aa: ATRDRDTGELF

j_call: TRBJ2-2
v_call: TRBV28
cdr3_aa: ASSLRDYLPLGELF

j_call: TRBJ1-6
v_call: TRBV30
cdr3_aa: AWSVQGAPLH

j_call: TRBJ2-2
v_call: TRBV18
cdr3_aa: ASSIRDKNTGELF

j_call: TRBJ2-7
v_call: TRBV2
cdr3_aa: ASSSGRGYEQY

j_call: TRBJ1-2
v_call: TRBV28
cdr3_aa: ASMSKRTGNYGYT

j_call: TRBJ2-5
v_call: TRBV10-3
cdr3_aa: AISGGDGETQY

j_call: TRBJ2-5
v_call: TRBV10-3
cdr3_aa: AISDRAAETQY

j_call: TRBJ2-7
v_call: TRBV7-9
cdr3_aa: ASSLGGDSYEQY

j_call: TRBJ2-1
v_call: TRBV15
cdr3_aa: ATSKGGNEQF

j_call: TRBJ2-7
v_call: TRBV7-2
cdr3_aa: ASSLSRTAAYEQY

j_call: TRBJ2-7
v_call: TRBV4-1
cdr3_aa: ASSSQDFRYEQY

j_call: TRBJ2-7
v_call: TRBV6-6
cdr3_aa: ATVRSYEQY

j_call: TRBJ1-1
v_call: TRBV19
cdr3_aa: ASNDRGSTEAF

j_call: TRBJ1-5
v_call: TRBV7-9
cdr3_aa: ASSLQGSSQPQH

j_call: TRBJ2-7
v_call: TRBV27
cdr3_aa: ASSFQGQGAVDYEQY

j_call: TRBJ2-5
v_call: TRBV28
cdr3_aa: ASSPQARAWIETQY

j_call: TRBJ1-1
v_call: TRBV6-5
cdr3_aa: ASSYVGHTEAF

j_call: TRBJ1-1
v_call: TRBV10-2
cdr3_aa: ASSEGGRTTEAF

j_call: TRBJ2-3
v_call: TRBV7-8
cdr3_aa: ASSLEYRGSDTQY

j_call: TRBJ1-1
v_call: TRBV30
cdr3_aa: AWSGQATEAF

j_call: TRBJ2-5
v_call: TRBV15
cdr3_aa: ATSRDLTAQETQY

j_call: TRBJ2-1
v_call: TRBV28
cdr3_aa: ASSPSGVASNEQF

j_call: TRBJ1-2
v_call: TRBV14
cdr3_aa: ASSPTTLQDYGYT

j_call: TRBJ2-5
v_call: TRBV5-1
cdr3_aa: ASSRGGLALLQETQY

j_call: TRBJ1-5
v_call: TRBV18
cdr3_aa: ASSQGWGNQPQH

j_call: TRBJ2-5
v_call: TRBV11-1
cdr3_aa: ASTSTTGTGWGTQY

j_call: TRBJ2-7
v_call: TRBV5-4
cdr3_aa: ASRPRELDEQY

j_call: TRBJ2-5
v_call: TRBV5-1
cdr3_aa: ASSPSVGGRETQY

j_call: TRBJ1-5
v_call: TRBV29-1
cdr3_aa: SVGSGNGNQPQH

j_call: TRBJ1-4
v_call: TRBV28
cdr3_aa: ASSRTAPNEKLF

j_call: TRBJ1-2
v_call: TRBV27
cdr3_aa: ASSPGTGEGYT

j_call: TRBJ2-2
v_call: TRBV19
cdr3_aa: ASSPGAGYTGELF

j_call: TRBJ1-5
v_call: TRBV7-3
cdr3_aa: ASSLTAGDSNQPQH

j_call: TRBJ1-2
v_call: TRBV30
cdr3_aa: APSEGQAKLTSGGYT

j_call: TRBJ2-2
v_call: TRBV28
cdr3_aa: ASSSLTGELF

j_call: TRBJ1-1
v_call: TRBV19
cdr3_aa: ASSINRGRTEAF

j_call: TRBJ2-5
v_call: TRBV5-6
cdr3_aa: ASSFAPGEGETQY

j_call: TRBJ2-7
v_call: TRBV2
cdr3_aa: ASRLDRGFYEQY